Here is one T cell receptor (beta chain) with its context. MiXCR, applied by TCRdb to the RT-PCR reads, yields one record per CDR3 protein. The sample holds under 750,000 distinct CDR3 sequences, 10% to 15% seen once. V dropped 2 bases and J dropped 6 bases, with 11 bases sitting between them. CDR1 and CDR2 (germline): SGHDN, FVKESK. CDR3 length: 13 residues. The sample is drawn from a study of response to subunit inactivated influenza vaccine. This material consisted of PBMCs from blood, taken on the day of vaccination. The clonotype originates from a man between 45 and 60 years old who received an inactivated influenza vaccine. The chain links TRBV14 to TRBJ2-7, with D possibly being TRBD1 (6 bases). This CDR3 reads CASSQTTGSEQYF. The CDR3 DNA is TGTGCCAGCAGCCAAACGACAGGAAGCGAGCAGTACTTC. The full variable domain, its missing parts supplied by reference TRBV14 and TRBJ2-7, is EAGVTQFPSHSVIEKGQTVTLRCDPISGHDNLYWYRRVMGKEIKFLLHFVKESKQDESGMPNNRFLAERTGGTYSTLKVQPAELEDSGVYFCASSQTTGSEQYFGPGTRLTVT.